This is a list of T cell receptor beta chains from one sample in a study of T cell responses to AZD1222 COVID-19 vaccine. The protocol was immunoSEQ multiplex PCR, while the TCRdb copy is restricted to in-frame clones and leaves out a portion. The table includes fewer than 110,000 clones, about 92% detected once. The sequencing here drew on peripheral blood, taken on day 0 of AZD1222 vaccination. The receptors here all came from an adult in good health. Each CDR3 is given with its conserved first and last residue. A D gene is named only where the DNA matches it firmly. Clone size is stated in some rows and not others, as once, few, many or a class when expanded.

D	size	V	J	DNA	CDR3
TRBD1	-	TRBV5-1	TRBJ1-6	TGCGCCAGCAGCTTAACCGGGACAGCTAATTCACCCCTCCACTTT	CASSLTGTANSPLHF
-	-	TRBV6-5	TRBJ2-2	TGTGCCAGCCGAGGGGGGCTGGACACCGGGGAGCTGTTTTTT	CASRGGLDTGELFF
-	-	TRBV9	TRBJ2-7	TGTGCCAGCAGCCCCCCGGGATTGAACTACGAGCAGTACTTC	CASSPPGLNYEQYF
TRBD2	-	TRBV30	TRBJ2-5	TGTGCCTGGAGTCACACTAGCGGGGGGGTCACCCAGTACTTC	CAWSHTSGGVTQYF
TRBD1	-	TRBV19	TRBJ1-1	TGTGCCAGTAGTATATGGGGCTTGGGAGCCGGGACAGGGGCCCCTGAAGCTTTCTTT	CASSIWGLGAGTGAPEAFF
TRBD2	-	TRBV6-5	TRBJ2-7	TGTGCCAGCCGGGACTCGGAAGCGGGAGAGCAGTACTTC	CASRDSEAGEQYF
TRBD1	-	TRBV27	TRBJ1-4	TGTGCCAGCAGTTCCCGACAGGGTGGAGAAAAACTGTTTTTT	CASSSRQGGEKLFF
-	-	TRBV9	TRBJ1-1	TGTGCCAGCAGCGCTGCCGGGGCAGCGAACACTGAAGCTTTCTTT	CASSAAGAANTEAFF
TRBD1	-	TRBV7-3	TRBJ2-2	TGTGCCAGCAGCCTGCAGGGGGCGGGCACCGGGGAGCTGTTTTTT	CASSLQGAGTGELFF
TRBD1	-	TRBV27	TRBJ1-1	TGTGCCAGCAGAGACAGGGTGCCTGAAGCTTTCTTT	CASRDRVPEAFF
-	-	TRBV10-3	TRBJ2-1	TGTGCCATCAGCGGACGGGGAGCCTACAATGAGCAGTTCTTC	CAISGRGAYNEQFF
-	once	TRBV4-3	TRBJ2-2	TGCGCCAGCAGCCAAGACCCCGGGGAGCTGTTTTTT	CASSQDPGELFF
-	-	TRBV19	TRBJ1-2	TGTGCCAGTACCCGTTGGGAGGGCTTGGGCTATGGCTACACCTTC	CASTRWEGLGYGYTF
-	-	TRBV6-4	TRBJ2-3	TGTGCCAGCAGTGACGCCGTTGGGGGCGCAGATACGCAGTATTTT	CASSDAVGGADTQYF
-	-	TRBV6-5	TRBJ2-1	TGTGCCAGCAGTTACTCTTCAGGGTTCAATGAGCAGTTCTTC	CASSYSSGFNEQFF
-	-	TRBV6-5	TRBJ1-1	TGTGCCAGCACCTCAGGGTCTGAAGCTTTCTTT	CASTSGSEAFF
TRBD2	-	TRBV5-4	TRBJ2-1	TGTGCCAGCAGCTTGGGGCTAGCGGGGGGGGAGCAGTTCTTC	CASSLGLAGGEQFF
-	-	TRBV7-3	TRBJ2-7	TGTGCCAGCAGCTTGGATGAGAGCTCCTACGAGCAGTACTTC	CASSLDESSYEQYF
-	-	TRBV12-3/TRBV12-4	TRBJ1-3	TGTGCCAGCAGACCGAACTCTGGAAACACCATATATTTT	CASRPNSGNTIYF
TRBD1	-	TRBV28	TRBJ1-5	TGTGCCAGCAGTCGCCCGGGACAGGGGGTCCGGGAAGGGAATCAGCCCCAGCATTTT	CASSRPGQGVREGNQPQHF
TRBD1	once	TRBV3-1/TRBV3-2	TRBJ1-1	TGTGCCAGCAGCCAAGGATGGCGAGGGGGCAAGGTTGAAGCTTTCTTT	CASSQGWRGGKVEAFF
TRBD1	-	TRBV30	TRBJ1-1	TGTGCCTGGACCGACGGCAGGGGGAGAACTGAAGCTTTCTTT	CAWTDGRGRTEAFF
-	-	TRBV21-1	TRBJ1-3	TGTGCCAGCAGCAAAGAGGACAGGGGGCTTACATCGAAGGCTGGAAACACCATATATTTT	CASSKEDRGLTSKAGNTIYF
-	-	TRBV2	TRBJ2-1	TGTGCCAGCAAGCTAGCGTTAATGAATGAGCAGTTCTTC	CASKLALMNEQFF
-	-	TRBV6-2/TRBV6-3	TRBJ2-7	TGTGCCAGCAGTCGGGCCGTGGGGCTGTCCTCCTACGAGCAGTACTTC	CASSRAVGLSSYEQYF
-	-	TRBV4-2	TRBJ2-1	TGTGCCAGCAGCCAAAGCTCCTACAATGAGCAGTTCTTC	CASSQSSYNEQFF
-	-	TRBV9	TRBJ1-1	TGTGCCAGCAGCAAGACAGCGATGAACACTGAAGCTTTCTTT	CASSKTAMNTEAFF
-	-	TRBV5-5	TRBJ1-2	TGTGCCAGCAGTTTCGAGGGGAACTATGGCTACACCTTC	CASSFEGNYGYTF
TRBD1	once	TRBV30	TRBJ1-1	TGTGCCTGGAGTGGACAGGGAAACACTGAAGCTTTCTTT	CAWSGQGNTEAFF
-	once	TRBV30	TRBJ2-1	TGTGCCTGGGGTCTCGGCTCCTACAATGAGCAGTTCTTC	CAWGLGSYNEQFF
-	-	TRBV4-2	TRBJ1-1	TGTGCCAGCAGCCCTGCACTGAACACTGAAGCTTTCTTT	CASSPALNTEAFF
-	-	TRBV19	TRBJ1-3	TGTGCCAGTATGGTTCAAGGGCCAGGAAACACCATATATTTT	CASMVQGPGNTIYF
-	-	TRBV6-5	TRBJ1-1	TGTGCCAGCAGTTACGGCAGGGGAAACACTGAAGCTTTCTTT	CASSYGRGNTEAFF
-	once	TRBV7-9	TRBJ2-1	TGTGCCAGCACCCCGGTTTACCCGCGGCACAATGAGCAGTTCTTC	CASTPVYPRHNEQFF
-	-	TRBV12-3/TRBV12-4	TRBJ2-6	TGTGCCAGCTCGTTCTCTGGGGCCAACGTCCTGACTTTC	CASSFSGANVLTF
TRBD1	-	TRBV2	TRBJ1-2	TGTGCCAGCAGGACGGCACCACGGACAGGTGGCTATGGCTACACCTTC	CASRTAPRTGGYGYTF
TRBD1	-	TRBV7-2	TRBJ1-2	TGTGCCAGCAGCTTGTCGGGACAGGTTCTCAACTATGGCTACACCTTC	CASSLSGQVLNYGYTF
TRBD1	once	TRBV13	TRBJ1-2	TGTGCCAGCAGCTTATCGGACAGGGCCTTCAACTATGGCTACACCTTC	CASSLSDRAFNYGYTF
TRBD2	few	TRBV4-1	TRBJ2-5	TGCGCCAGCAGCCATCTCGGACTAGCGGGGGCCAAAGAGACCCAGTACTTC	CASSHLGLAGAKETQYF
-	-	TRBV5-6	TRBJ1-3	TGTGCCAGCGGATGGTCGTCCTCTGGAAACACCATATATTTT	CASGWSSSGNTIYF
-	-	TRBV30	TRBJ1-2	TGTGCCTGGAGTGTACTTTTAGGGTATGGCTACACCTTC	CAWSVLLGYGYTF
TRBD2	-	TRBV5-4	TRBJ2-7	TGTGCCAGCAGCGACACTAGCGGGGGGTACGAGCAGTACTTC	CASSDTSGGYEQYF
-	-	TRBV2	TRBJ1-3	TGTGCCAGCAGACGACTTGGTGGAAACACCATATATTTT	CASRRLGGNTIYF
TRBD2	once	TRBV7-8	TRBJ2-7	TGTGCCAGCAGCTTAACGGGCGGGGGGGCCATTCACGAGCAGTACTTC	CASSLTGGGAIHEQYF
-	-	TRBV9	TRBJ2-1	TGTGCCAGCAGCGTAGAACGGGGCTCCTACAATGAGCAGTTCTTC	CASSVERGSYNEQFF
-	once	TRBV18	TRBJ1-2	TGTGCCAGCTCAGTAACCGGGACGAATAACTATGGCTACACCTTC	CASSVTGTNNYGYTF
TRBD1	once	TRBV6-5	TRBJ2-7	TGTGCCAGCAGTTACTCGGGGACAGGGAAGTACGAGCAGTACTTC	CASSYSGTGKYEQYF
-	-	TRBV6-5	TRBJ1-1	TGTGCCAGCACCATAGGGCTGAACACTGAAGCTTTCTTT	CASTIGLNTEAFF
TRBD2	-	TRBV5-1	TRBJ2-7	TGCGCCAGCAACGAGGTGGCTAGCGGCTCCTACGAGCAGTACTTC	CASNEVASGSYEQYF
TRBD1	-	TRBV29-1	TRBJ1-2	TGCAGCGTTGGGTCCCTGGACAGGGTATCCGGCTACACCTTC	CSVGSLDRVSGYTF